Listed here is a single TCR beta chain. This clone was seen a single time. The target of this receptor is not known. Per-nucleotide qualities are absent, and no much larger clonotype sits a single base away. The collaborating institutions used their own protocols to collect whole blood in K2EDTA tubes. For TCRbeta analysis, collaborator samples were shipped as frozen whole blood, as isolated PBMCs, or as DNA extracted from either sample type. Between the V and J ends, shortened by 6 bases and 4 bases respectively, the junction contains 6 bases. From the cysteine up to the phenylalanine, the CDR3 has a length of 12 residues. Only CDR3 DNA remains: 36 bases, in frame from the first base. CDR1 and CDR2 were assigned from the germline V gene as MNHEY and SVGEGT. These data belong to a study of blood T cell repertoires in COVID-19 (dated by TCRdb to 2018 to 2020). Notes on the research overall: Samples from collaborators originated in the United States, Italy and Spain and spanned both the acute and convalescent phases of COVID-19. The prospective study material was composed of cDNA or gDNA derived from T cells, B-cell-depleted T cells, or PBMCs. Where available, HLA class I and class II types were obtained from metadata supplied by the sample provider rather than from assay-based typing. Nearly every sample came with metadata listing a de-identified subject ID, COVID-19 status, age in years and sex. The samples were drawn from two sources: the first 160 participants of the ongoing ImmuneRACE study, and fewer than 1,500 subjects contributed by 6 global collaborators. The repertoires were made available in a free public database intended to serve as a resource for research on the immune response to SARS-CoV-2. Deeply sampled blood TCRbeta repertoires from subjects exposed to, actively infected with, or recovered from COVID-19 were included in the dataset.

The full study reports these points: How much clinical and demographic metadata was included differed by source and by participant, and the metadata was provided uncurated.

The immunoSEQ Assay, a bias-controlled multiplex PCR, was used to amplify TCRbeta CDR3 regions from genomic DNA. Per the authors' processing: The number of nucleated cells in each sample was estimated from the amplification of reference gene primers within the assay. To quantify the absolute abundance of each unique TCRbeta CDR3 rearrangement, sequence reads were collapsed and filtered. For each sample, productive Simpson clonality was calculated as the square root of Simpson's diversity index across productive rearrangements. TCRdb carries this immuneACCESS record with in-frame sequences only. Its versions omit some clonotypes, under half of them owing to an unresolved V gene in the studies checked, with the rest unexplained. The V and J calls and the clone size are those of that table, but D and trimming were determined from the DNA. Here the sample has about 64,000 clones; around nine tenths occur a single time. Under 5% of the sample rests with the top ten.

The clonotype originates from a man in his 70s with acute or convalescent COVID-19. The V gene is TRBV6-2 or TRBV6-3 and the J gene is TRBJ1-4; the D gene is unclear. The sample comprised peripheral blood. The CDR3: CASSNHNEKLFF. The nucleotide sequence is given as TGTGCCAGCAGCAATCATAATGAAAAACTGTTTTTT.